This T cell receptor beta chain derives from a study of Ad26.COV2.S vaccination and SARS-CoV-2 variants (dated by TCRdb to 2020 to 2022). Concerning the study at large: TCRbeta repertoire sequencing served as the tool for gauging how specific and how broad the SARS-CoV-2-reactive T cell receptors were following Ad26.COV2.S vaccination. The TCR-sequenced set comprised approximately 32 samples: around 20 Ad26.COV2.S vaccine recipients, 5 placebo recipients and 8 SARS-CoV-2 convalescent individuals. Broader findings and caveats from the paper: Vaccine and placebo recipients had comparable non-spike TCR breadth, which fits with the vaccine containing only spike. According to the authors, total T cell responses may have been underestimated by the TCR breadth and depth analyses. Spike-specific TCR breadth was higher in Ad26.COV2.S recipients than in placebo recipients (P = 0.0014). After vaccination, substantial breadth of spike-specific CD8+ and CD4+ T cell responses was reported.

To note about this clone: Its antigen remains undetermined. The sample holds no much larger clone one base away, and base qualities are not on file.

Counted from cysteine to phenylalanine, this CDR3 has 16 amino acids. Only the CDR3 region is kept as DNA, spanning 48 bases read in frame from base 1. Clipping removes 5 bases from V and 7 bases from J, with 11 as the unmatched junction base count. CDR1 and CDR2, looked up from the germline V gene (reference sequence), are SSHAT and FNYEAQ. The immunoSEQ Assay was used to sequence TCRbeta CDR3 regions. After extraction, genomic DNA underwent amplification by bias-controlled multiplex PCR, followed by high-throughput sequencing. For the original study's pipeline: To quantify the absolute abundance of every unique TCRbeta CDR3 region, sequences were collapsed and filtered. T cell fraction was estimated by normalization of TCRbeta template counts to usable DNA, with usable DNA being measured through amplification of reference genes present in all nucleated cells. Repertoire TCRs were annotated as SARS-CoV-2-specific when V gene, CDR3 amino acid sequence and J gene were exactly matched to a known reactive TCR set. The reference SARS-CoV-2 TCR set came from MIRA and was filtered for enrichment in COVID-19-positive ImmuneCODE repertoires, removing public or cross-reactive TCRs. Using the MIRA antigens, annotated TCRs were further analysed by specific ORF or by position within an ORF. Breadth was defined as the number of annotated unique rearrangements divided by the total number of unique productive rearrangements, and depth was defined as the summed frequency of the annotated unique rearrangements. Two-sided Wilcoxon rank-sum tests were applied when comparing TCR breadth between groups. The immuneACCESS repertoire file appears here via TCRdb, limited to in-frame rearrangements. These files lack a portion of the clones; in checked studies, under half of the deficit traces to unresolved V genes, and the cause of the others is not known. V, J and clone size derive from that table, while D and trimming were established from the DNA sequence. The sample table holds 85,000 to 120,000 clones, of which 60% to 85% were seen once. The ten most abundant clones make up around 15% of the sample.

The time point label for this specimen denotes: individuals recovered from natural SARS-CoV-2 infection. This receptor was identified in a human donor who had recovered from COVID-19. This chain joins TRBV7-7 to TRBJ2-5; 12 junctional bases match TRBD2. Sequenced material: peripheral blood, taken after recovery from COVID-19. The bases are TGTGCCAGCAGCCCCATGACTAGCGGGGGAATGGGGACCCAGTACTTC. Its protein is CASSPMTSGGMGTQYF.